The rows below give T cell receptor beta chains drawn from one sample of a study of blood T cell repertoires in COVID-19. Measured with immunoSEQ multiplex PCR; TCRdb has only the in-frame clones, and not every one. Altogether about 110,000 clones are present, around nine tenths being singletons, with the ten largest covering 4% to 5.5%. The sample comprised peripheral blood. The receptors come from a middle-aged man with acute or convalescent COVID-19. Each CDR3 is given with its conserved first and last residue. D genes are given only for firm matches. The size of a clone is reported for some rows only, either as once, few or many, or as a class for expanded clones.

cdr3_aa cdr3_nt clone_size j_call v_call d_call
CASRLDNEQFF TGTGCCAGTCGACTAGACAATGAGCAGTTCTTC . TRBJ2-1 TRBV10-3 .
CASSFRVSNEQFF TGTGCCAGCAGCTTCCGGGTATCCAATGAGCAGTTCTTC . TRBJ2-1 TRBV11-2 .
CASHPNRDRGQETQYF TGTGCCAGCCATCCGAACCGGGACAGGGGGCAAGAGACCCAGTACTTC . TRBJ2-5 TRBV18 TRBD1
CAWSVPVRVLQETQYF TGTGCCTGGAGTGTACCGGTGCGAGTCCTCCAAGAGACCCAGTACTTC . TRBJ2-5 TRBV30 .
CASSRDTYNEQFF TGCGCCAGCAGCCGAGACACCTACAATGAGCAGTTCTTC . TRBJ2-1 TRBV5-1 .
CASSGPTASFNSPLHF TGTGCCAGCAGTGGTCCGACAGCAAGTTTTAATTCACCCCTCCACTTT . TRBJ1-6 TRBV7-9 .
CSVSYRGGTEAFF TGCAGCGTTTCCTACAGGGGAGGAACTGAAGCTTTCTTT . TRBJ1-1 TRBV29-1 TRBD1
CAWSGVLSEAFF TGTGCCTGGAGTGGCGTTTTGTCTGAAGCTTTCTTT . TRBJ1-1 TRBV30 .
CAISPGTERGSPLHF TGTGCCATCAGTCCCGGGACAGAGAGAGGTTCACCCCTCCACTTT . TRBJ1-6 TRBV10-3 TRBD1
CAVERGGELFF TGTGCCGTAGAAAGGGGAGGGGAGCTGTTTTTT . TRBJ2-2 TRBV10-3 .
CASSFRDTYSTDTQYF TGTGCCAGCAGCTTCCGGGACACCTATAGCACAGATACGCAGTATTTT . TRBJ2-3 TRBV7-6 .
CASIDGSLVEQFF TGTGCCAGCATAGACGGGAGTTTGGTTGAGCAGTTCTTC . TRBJ2-1 TRBV12-3/TRBV12-4 .
CASSLSLGGGTQYF TGTGCCAGCAGCTTATCTCTCGGGGGAGGGACCCAGTACTTC . TRBJ2-5 TRBV11-2 .
CASTVPGGRNIQYF TGTGCCAGCACCGTACCGGGGGGGAGAAACATTCAGTACTTC . TRBJ2-4 TRBV2 TRBD2
CASSWMRRDEQFF TGTGCCAGCAGCTGGATGCGGCGGGATGAGCAGTTCTTC medium-sized TRBJ2-1 TRBV14 .
CASSYSSTDTQYF TGTGCCAGCTCCTATTCTAGCACAGATACGCAGTATTTT . TRBJ2-3 TRBV11-3 .
CASSRDRGPGYTF TGTGCCAGCAGCCGGGACAGGGGGCCTGGCTACACCTTC once TRBJ1-2 TRBV6-6 TRBD1
CASSLYLRDGYTF TGTGCCAGCAGCTTGTATTTACGGGATGGCTACACCTTC . TRBJ1-2 TRBV5-4 .
CASSETGFPGNTIYF TGTGCCAGCAGTGAAACAGGGTTCCCTGGAAACACCATATATTTT . TRBJ1-3 TRBV25-1 .
CASSLGQSPLYGYTF TGTGCCAGCAGCTTAGGACAGAGTCCCCTCTATGGCTACACCTTC . TRBJ1-2 TRBV5-5 .
CASSPRQGENTEAFF TGTGCCAGCAGCCCTAGACAGGGGGAGAACACTGAAGCTTTCTTT medium-sized TRBJ1-1 TRBV14 TRBD1
CAIRSGEEDEAFF TGTGCCATCAGATCCGGGGAGGAGGATGAAGCTTTCTTT . TRBJ1-1 TRBV10-3 .
CAIRTRQDGYTF TGTGCCATCAGGACTCGACAGGACGGCTACACCTTC . TRBJ1-2 TRBV10-3 .
CASSFTVNTEAFF TGCGCCAGCAGCTTTACAGTGAACACTGAAGCTTTCTTT . TRBJ1-1 TRBV5-1 .
CASSIPGQAYYGYTF TGTGCCAGTAGTATTCCGGGACAGGCGTACTATGGCTACACCTTC . TRBJ1-2 TRBV19 TRBD1
CASSVETGSGNTIYF TGTGCCAGCAGCGTAGAAACGGGCTCTGGAAACACCATATATTTT . TRBJ1-3 TRBV9 .
CAWSASTGWSGRLFF TGTGCCTGGAGTGCATCAACAGGGTGGAGCGGGAGACTGTTCTTC . TRBJ2-1 TRBV30 TRBD2
CASSLRTEGYGYTF TGCGCCAGCAGCCTCCGGACAGAGGGATATGGCTACACCTTC . TRBJ1-2 TRBV5-1 .
CASGATGGTEAFF TGTGCTAGTGGAGCGACAGGGGGCACTGAAGCTTTCTTT . TRBJ1-1 TRBV12-5 TRBD1
CAWSIGGNQPQHF TGTGCCTGGAGTATCGGGGGGAATCAGCCCCAGCATTTT . TRBJ1-5 TRBV30 .
CASSEGWGVGNQPQHF TGTGCCAGCAGTGAGGGCTGGGGGGTCGGCAATCAGCCCCAGCATTTT . TRBJ1-5 TRBV2 .
CASTDERRQTTGELFF TGTGCCAGCACCGACGAGAGGAGACAGACCACCGGGGAGCTGTTTTTT once TRBJ2-2 TRBV2 .
CASSQQTGVVHEQFF TGTGCCAGCAGCCAACAGACAGGGGTTGTCCATGAGCAGTTCTTC . TRBJ2-1 TRBV14 TRBD1
CASSSSSSYNSPLHF TGTGCCAGCAGCTCGAGTAGCTCCTATAATTCACCCCTCCACTTT . TRBJ1-6 TRBV7-3 .
CASSQDTDRGPNQPQHF TGCGCCAGCAGCCAAGATACCGACAGGGGCCCCAATCAGCCCCAGCATTTT . TRBJ1-5 TRBV4-1 TRBD1
CASSLYYEQYF TGTGCCAGCAGTCTGTACTACGAGCAGTACTTC . TRBJ2-7 TRBV12-3/TRBV12-4 .
CASSQHRQGYGYTF TGCGCCAGCAGCCAACATAGACAGGGGTATGGCTACACCTTC few TRBJ1-2 TRBV4-3 TRBD1
CASSDNLQGYNSPLHF TGTGCCAGCAGTGACAATCTACAGGGGTATAATTCACCCCTCCACTTT . TRBJ1-6 TRBV25-1 TRBD1
CASSLVSSGAYEQYF TGTGCCAGCAGCTTGGTGTCTAGCGGAGCCTACGAGCAGTACTTC . TRBJ2-7 TRBV5-4 TRBD2
CASSLDWDSPYEQYF TGTGCCAGCAGCTTGGACTGGGACAGCCCCTACGAGCAGTACTTC . TRBJ2-7 TRBV5-6 TRBD1
CASTAGEGYTF TGTGCCAGCACAGCAGGGGAGGGCTACACCTTC few TRBJ1-2 TRBV2 .
CASSSRGLEQYF TGTGCCAGCAGTTCCAGGGGGCTCGAGCAGTACTTC once TRBJ2-7 TRBV27 TRBD1
CASSPRQDLLSEQFF TGTGCCAGCTCACCACGACAGGACCTCTTGAGTGAGCAGTTCTTC . TRBJ2-1 TRBV18 .